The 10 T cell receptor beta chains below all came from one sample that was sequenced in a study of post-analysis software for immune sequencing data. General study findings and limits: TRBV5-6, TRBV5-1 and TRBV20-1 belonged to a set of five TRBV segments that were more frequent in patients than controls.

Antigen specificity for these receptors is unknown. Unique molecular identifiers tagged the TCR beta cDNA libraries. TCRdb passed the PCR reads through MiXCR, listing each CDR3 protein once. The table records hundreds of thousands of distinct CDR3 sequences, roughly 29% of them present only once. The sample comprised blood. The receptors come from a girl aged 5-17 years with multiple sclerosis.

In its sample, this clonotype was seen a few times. CDR3 in DNA: TGCAGTGCTAGAACTCCGGGGAAAGAGACCCAGTACTTC. Residues: CSARTPGKETQYF. The chain couples TRBV20-1 to TRBJ2-5; D is possibly TRBD2 (5 bases). This CDR3 has 13 amino acids. Looked up from germline, CDR1 is DFQATT and CDR2 is SNEGSKA (reference sequence). Trimming removed 2 bases from V and 3 bases from J, with 10 bases in between.

CDR3 nucleotide sequence: TGTGCCACCAGCACCCTGGGGGGAGCCAAAAACATTCAGTACTTC. As protein: CATSTLGGAKNIQYF. V usage is TRBV15 and J usage is TRBJ2-4; tentatively, D is TRBD2 (6 bases). The V and J ends lost 4 bases and 0 bases respectively, with 10 bases between them. Germline CDR1 LNHNV, CDR2 YYDKDF (reference sequence). The CDR3 consists of 15 residues.

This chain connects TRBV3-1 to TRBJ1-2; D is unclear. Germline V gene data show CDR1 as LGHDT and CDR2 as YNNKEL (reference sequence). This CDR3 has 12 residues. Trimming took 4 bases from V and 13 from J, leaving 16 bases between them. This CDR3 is CASSPPVGSCTF. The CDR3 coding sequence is TGTGCCAGCAGCCCCCCAGTGGGGAGTTGCACCTTC.

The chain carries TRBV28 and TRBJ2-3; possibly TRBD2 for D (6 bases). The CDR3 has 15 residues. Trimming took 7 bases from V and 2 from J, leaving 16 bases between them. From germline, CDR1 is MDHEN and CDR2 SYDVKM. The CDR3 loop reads CASTRGIRPTDTQYF. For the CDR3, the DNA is TGTGCCAGCACCCGGGGGATTAGACCCACAGATACGCAGTATTTT. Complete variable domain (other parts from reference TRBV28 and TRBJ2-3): DVKVTQSSRYLVKRTGEKVFLECVQDMDHENMFWYRQDPGLGLRLIYFSYDVKMKEKGDIPEGYSVSREKKERFSLILESASTNQTSMYLCASTRGIRPTDTQYFGPGTRLTVL.

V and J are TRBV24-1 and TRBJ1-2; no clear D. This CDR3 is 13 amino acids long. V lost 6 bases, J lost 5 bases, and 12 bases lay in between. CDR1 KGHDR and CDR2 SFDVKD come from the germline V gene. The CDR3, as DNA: TGTGCCACCAGTTCGTCGTATGAGTATGGCTACACCTTC. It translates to CATSSSYEYGYTF.

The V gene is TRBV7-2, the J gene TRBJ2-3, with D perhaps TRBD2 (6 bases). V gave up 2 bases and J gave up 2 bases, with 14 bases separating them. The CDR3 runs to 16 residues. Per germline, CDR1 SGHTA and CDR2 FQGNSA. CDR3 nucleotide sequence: TGTACCAGCAGCTTAAATGCTGGGGGGTCCACAGATACGCAGTATTTT. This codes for CTSSLNAGGSTDTQYF.

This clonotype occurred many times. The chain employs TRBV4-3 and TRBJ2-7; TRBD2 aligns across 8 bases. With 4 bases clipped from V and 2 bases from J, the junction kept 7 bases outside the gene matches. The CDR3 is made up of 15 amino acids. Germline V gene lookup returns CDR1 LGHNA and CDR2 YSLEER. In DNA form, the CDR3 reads TGCGCCAGCAGCCTCAATCCCGGGAGGGCCTACGAGCAGTACTTC. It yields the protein CASSLNPGRAYEQYF.

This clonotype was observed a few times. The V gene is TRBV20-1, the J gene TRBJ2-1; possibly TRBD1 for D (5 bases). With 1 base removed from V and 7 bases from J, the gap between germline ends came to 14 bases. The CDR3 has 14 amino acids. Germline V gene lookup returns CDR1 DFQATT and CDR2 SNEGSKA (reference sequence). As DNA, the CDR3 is TGCAGTGCTAGAGTAACGCTCCAGGGAAATGAGCAGTTCTTC. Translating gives CSARVTLQGNEQFF.

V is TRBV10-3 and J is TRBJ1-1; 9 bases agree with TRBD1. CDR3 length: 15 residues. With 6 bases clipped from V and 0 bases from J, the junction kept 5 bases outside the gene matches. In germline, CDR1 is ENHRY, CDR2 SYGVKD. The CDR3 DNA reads TGTGCCATCAGACGGGACAGGGCCTTGAACACTGAAGCTTTCTTT. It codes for CAIRRDRALNTEAFF.

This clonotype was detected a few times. The DNA for the CDR3 is TGCGCCAGCAGCCAACCTTATTCCAAGGACCTTCAGGGGGCAGCTGAGCAGTTCTTC. Translated, it gives CASSQPYSKDLQGAAEQFF. The chain carries TRBV4-3 and TRBJ2-1, with 8 bases that match TRBD1. V lost 2 bases, J lost 9 bases, and 21 bases stayed unmatched. Germline CDR1 is LGHNA and CDR2 is YSLEER. This CDR3 comprises 19 residues.